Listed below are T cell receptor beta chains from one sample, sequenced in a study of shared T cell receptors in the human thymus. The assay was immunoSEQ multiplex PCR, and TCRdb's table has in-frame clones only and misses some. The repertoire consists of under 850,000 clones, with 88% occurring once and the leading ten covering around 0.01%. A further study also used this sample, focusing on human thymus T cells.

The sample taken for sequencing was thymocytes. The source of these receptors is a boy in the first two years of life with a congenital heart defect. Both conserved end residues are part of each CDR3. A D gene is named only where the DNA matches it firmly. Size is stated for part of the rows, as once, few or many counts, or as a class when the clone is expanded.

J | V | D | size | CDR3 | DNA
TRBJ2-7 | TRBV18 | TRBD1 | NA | CASSPATGGAGYEQYF | TGTGCCAGCTCACCAGCGACAGGGGGCGCGGGCTACGAGCAGTACTTC
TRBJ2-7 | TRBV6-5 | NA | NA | CASSYSADSYEQYF | TGTGCCAGCAGTTACTCGGCCGACTCTTACGAGCAGTACTTC
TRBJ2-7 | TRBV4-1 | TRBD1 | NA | CASSQAGTGNYEQYF | TGCGCCAGCAGCCAAGCCGGGACAGGGAACTACGAGCAGTACTTC
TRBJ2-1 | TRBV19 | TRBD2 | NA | CASLSGLADNEQFF | TGTGCCAGCCTATCGGGACTAGCGGACAATGAGCAGTTCTTC
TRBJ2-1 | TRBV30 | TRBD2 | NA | CAWGVGREGHGSYNEQFF | TGTGCCTGGGGGGTGGGGCGGGAGGGCCATGGGTCCTACAATGAGCAGTTCTTC
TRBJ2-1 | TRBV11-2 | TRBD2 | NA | CASSSREGQGGGEQFF | TGTGCCAGCAGCTCCCGGGAGGGGCAGGGCGGTGGTGAGCAGTTCTTC
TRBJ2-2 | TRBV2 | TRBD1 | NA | CASSSDRGGTGELFF | TGTGCCAGCAGTTCCGACAGGGGAGGCACCGGGGAGCTGTTTTTT
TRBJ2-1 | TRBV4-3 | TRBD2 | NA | CASSQEERESSDEQFF | TGCGCCAGCAGCCAAGAGGAGCGGGAGAGTTCGGATGAGCAGTTCTTC
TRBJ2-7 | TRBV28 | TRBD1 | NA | CASSPNRDRGYEQYF | TGTGCCAGCAGTCCAAACCGGGACAGGGGTTACGAGCAGTACTTC
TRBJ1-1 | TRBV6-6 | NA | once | CASSYSETLNTEAFF | TGTGCCAGCAGTTACTCGGAGACGCTTAACACTGAAGCTTTCTTT
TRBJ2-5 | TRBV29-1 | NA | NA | CSVEGPLGRETQYF | TGCAGCGTTGAAGGCCCTCTTGGGCGAGAGACCCAGTACTTC
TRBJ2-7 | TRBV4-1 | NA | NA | CASSRGGADYEQYF | TGCGCCAGCAGCCGAGGGGGAGCAGACTACGAGCAGTACTTC
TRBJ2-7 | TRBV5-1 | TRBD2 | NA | CASSPGLAGPYEQYF | TGCGCCAGCAGCCCTGGACTAGCGGGACCCTACGAGCAGTACTTC
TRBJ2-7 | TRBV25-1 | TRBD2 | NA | CASSRGASGRAPYEQYF | TGTGCCAGCTCCCGAGGGGCGAGCGGGAGGGCCCCCTACGAGCAGTACTTC
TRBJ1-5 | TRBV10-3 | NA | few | CAIRGGTGWDQPQHF | TGTGCCATCAGGGGGGGGACCGGGTGGGATCAGCCCCAGCATTTT
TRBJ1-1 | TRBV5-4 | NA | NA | CASSPQVNTEAFF | TGTGCCAGCAGCCCACAGGTGAACACTGAAGCTTTCTTT
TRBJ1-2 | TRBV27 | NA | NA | CASSLDGARGYTF | TGTGCCAGCAGTTTAGATGGGGCTCGGGGCTACACCTTC
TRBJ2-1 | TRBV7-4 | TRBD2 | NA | CASSLAASLAVSYNEQFF | TGTGCCAGCAGCTTAGCGGCATCTCTAGCGGTCTCCTACAATGAGCAGTTCTTC
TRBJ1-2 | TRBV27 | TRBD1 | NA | CASSADRGEGYTF | TGTGCCAGCAGTGCGGACAGGGGGGAGGGCTACACCTTC
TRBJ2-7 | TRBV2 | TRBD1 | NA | CASRGAGTGSYEQYF | TGTGCCAGCAGGGGGGCCGGGACAGGTTCCTACGAGCAGTACTTC
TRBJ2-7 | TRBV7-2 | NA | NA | CASSSQSGQTEYF | TGTGCCAGCAGCTCCCAATCCGGACAGACGGAGTACTTC
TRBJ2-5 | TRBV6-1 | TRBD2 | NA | CASSVTKRDECHKRETQYF | TGTGCCAGCAGTGTAACGAAGCGGGACGAATGTCATAAGCGGGAGACCCAGTACTTC
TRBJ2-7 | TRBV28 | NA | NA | CASSFAGTYEQYF | TGTGCCAGCAGTTTCGCCGGGACCTACGAGCAGTACTTC